Listed below are T cell receptor beta chains from one sample, sequenced in a study of tumor-infiltrating lymphocytes in localized non-small cell lung cancer. The data were produced by immunoSEQ multiplex PCR, yet TCRdb's version contains in-frame clones alone and is incomplete. The sample includes thousands of clones, 60% to 80% of them seen just once. Sequencing was carried out using uninvolved lung tissue not adjacent to the tumor. Receptor source: a human donor with non-small cell lung cancer. Both conserved end residues are part of each CDR3. Fields, in order: J gene, D gene, V gene, clone size, CDR3 protein, CDR3 DNA. A D gene is named only where the DNA matches it firmly. Expanded clones get a size class; other rows say once, few or many, or leave the size out.

TRBJ1-4,.,TRBV7-9,.,CASSPTGGELFF,TGTGCCAGCAGCCCGACTGGTGGGGAACTGTTTTTT
TRBJ2-5,.,TRBV5-1,.,CASSLERGAGETQYF,TGCGCCAGCAGCTTGGAACGGGGGGCGGGGGAGACCCAGTACTTC
TRBJ2-2,.,TRBV5-4,few,CASKSSPNTGELFF,TGTGCCAGCAAATCCAGTCCGAACACCGGGGAGCTGTTTTTT
TRBJ2-7,.,TRBV5-6,few,CASSIGTDYEQYF,TGTGCCAGCAGCATAGGGACCGACTACGAGCAGTACTTC
TRBJ1-1,.,TRBV19,.,CASSINGRGTEAFF,TGTGCCAGTAGTATAAACGGCAGGGGCACTGAAGCTTTCTTT
TRBJ2-1,.,TRBV23-1,.,CASSHSVMGASRGHNEQFF,TGCGCCAGCAGTCATTCTGTTATGGGGGCTAGTCGAGGGCACAATGAGCAGTTCTTC
TRBJ1-1,TRBD1,TRBV28,.,CASSRQGRNTEAFF,TGTGCCAGCAGCCGACAGGGAAGGAACACTGAAGCTTTCTTT
TRBJ1-2,.,TRBV30,.,CAWNLNYGYTF,TGTGCCTGGAACCTCAACTATGGCTACACCTTC
TRBJ2-3,.,TRBV5-6,.,CASSSGQTDTQYF,TGTGCCAGCAGCTCCGGACAGACAGATACGCAGTATTTT
TRBJ1-1,.,TRBV5-6,medium-sized,CASSLLTSENTEAFF,TGTGCCAGCAGCTTGTTAACGAGTGAGAACACTGAAGCTTTCTTT
TRBJ2-5,.,TRBV11-2,.,CASSLSGRGPRETQYF,TGTGCCAGCAGCTTATCTGGCAGGGGCCCCCGAGAGACCCAGTACTTC
TRBJ2-2,.,TRBV2,.,CASSEALGELFF,TGTGCCAGCAGTGAAGCGCTCGGGGAGCTGTTTTTT
TRBJ2-7,TRBD2,TRBV5-1,.,CASSLVGGRADEQYF,TGCGCCAGCAGCTTGGTCGGCGGGAGGGCGGACGAGCAGTACTTC
TRBJ1-3,.,TRBV7-8,.,CASSLEWGAGNTIYF,TGTGCCAGCAGCTTAGAATGGGGGGCTGGAAACACCATATATTTT
TRBJ2-1,.,TRBV19,.,CASSIGWRYLYNEQFF,TGTGCCAGTAGTATAGGGTGGCGGTACCTGTACAATGAGCAGTTCTTC
TRBJ2-5,TRBD2,TRBV19,.,CASSVAGGAQETQYF,TGTGCCAGTAGTGTAGCGGGAGGTGCGCAAGAGACCCAGTACTTC
TRBJ2-5,TRBD2,TRBV30,.,CAWRTGGAKTQYF,TGTGCCTGGAGAACGGGGGGAGCAAAGACCCAGTACTTC
TRBJ2-5,.,TRBV7-2,.,CASMGWQGRLETQYF,TGTGCCAGCATGGGGTGGCAGGGGCGATTAGAGACCCAGTACTTC
TRBJ2-7,TRBD2,TRBV5-1,once,CASSLEGTTRDEQYF,TGCGCCAGCAGCTTGGAGGGGACTACCAGGGACGAGCAGTACTTC
TRBJ2-7,.,TRBV5-1,.,CASSVNILGDYEQYF,TGCGCCAGCAGCGTAAATATACTGGGAGACTACGAGCAGTACTTC
TRBJ2-7,.,TRBV28,.,CASSIGGSSYEQYF,TGTGCCAGCAGCATCGGAGGTAGTTCCTACGAGCAGTACTTC
TRBJ1-2,.,TRBV5-6,.,CASSQVQGSLGYTF,TGTGCCAGCAGCCAAGTACAGGGAAGTCTTGGCTACACCTTC
TRBJ2-5,.,TRBV27,once,CASTPLGVAGETQYF,TGTGCCAGCACCCCACTAGGTGTGGCTGGGGAGACCCAGTACTTC
TRBJ1-2,.,TRBV5-4,.,CASSPGPNYGYTF,TGTGCCAGCAGCCCAGGACCGAACTATGGCTACACCTTC